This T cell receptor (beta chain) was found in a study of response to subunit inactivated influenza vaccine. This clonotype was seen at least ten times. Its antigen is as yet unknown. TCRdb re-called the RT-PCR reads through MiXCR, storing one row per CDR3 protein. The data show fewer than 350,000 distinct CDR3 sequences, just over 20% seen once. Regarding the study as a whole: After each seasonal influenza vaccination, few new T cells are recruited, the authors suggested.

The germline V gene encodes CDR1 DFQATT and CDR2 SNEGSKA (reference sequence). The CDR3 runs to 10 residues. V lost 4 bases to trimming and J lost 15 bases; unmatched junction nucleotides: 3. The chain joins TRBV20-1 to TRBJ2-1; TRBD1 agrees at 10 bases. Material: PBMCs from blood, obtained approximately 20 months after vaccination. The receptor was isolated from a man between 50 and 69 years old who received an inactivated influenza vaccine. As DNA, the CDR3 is TGCAGTGCTAAGAGGGACAGGGGGTTCTTC. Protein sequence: CSAKRDRGFF.